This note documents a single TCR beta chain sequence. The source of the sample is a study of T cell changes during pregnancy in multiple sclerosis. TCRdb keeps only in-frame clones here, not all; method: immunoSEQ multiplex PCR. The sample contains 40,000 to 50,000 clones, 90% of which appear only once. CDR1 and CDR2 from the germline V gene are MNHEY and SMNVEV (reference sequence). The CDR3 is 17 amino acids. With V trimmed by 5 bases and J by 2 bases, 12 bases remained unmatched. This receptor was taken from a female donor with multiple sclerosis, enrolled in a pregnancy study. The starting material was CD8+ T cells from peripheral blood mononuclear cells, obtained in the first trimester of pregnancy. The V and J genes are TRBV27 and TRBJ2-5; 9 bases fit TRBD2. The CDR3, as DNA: TGTGCCAGCAGTGGGGTCCCTAGCGGGAAATGGCAAGAGACCCAGTACTTC. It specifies CASSGVPSGKWQETQYF.